This TCR beta chain originates from a study of T cells in narcolepsy. Study in general: Donors had narcolepsy type 1 or type 2, or were healthy controls. Findings and caveats of the study: No autoreactive T cell clone sequences appeared in some memory CD4+ repertoires. Reportedly, autoreactive clonotypes were serially detected in patients' blood but not controls'. Comparing one patient's CSF and blood CD4+ clonotypes highlighted HCRT- and TRIB2-specific autoreactive clonotypes.

This table comes from immunoSEQ multiplex PCR, and its TCRdb copy is limited to in-frame clones, with some not included. The sample contains approximately 20,000 clones, about 92% of which appear only once. Worth noting for this clone: Its target is unknown.

Germline V CDR1 and CDR2: MGHRA, YSYEKL. The CDR3 contains 19 residues. V shed 2 bases, J shed 1 base, and the junction held 13 bases outside the gene matches. The sequence derives from a human donor with narcolepsy. Sequencing was done on a sample of CD45RA- memory CD4+ T cells from PBMCs. The chain has TRBV4-1 and TRBJ2-3; 9 bases map to TRBD2. The CDR3, as DNA: TGCGCCAGCAGCCAATCTTTTCCTAGCGGGAAGGGGGGCACAGATACGCAGTATTTT. Amino acids: CASSQSFPSGKGGTDTQYF.